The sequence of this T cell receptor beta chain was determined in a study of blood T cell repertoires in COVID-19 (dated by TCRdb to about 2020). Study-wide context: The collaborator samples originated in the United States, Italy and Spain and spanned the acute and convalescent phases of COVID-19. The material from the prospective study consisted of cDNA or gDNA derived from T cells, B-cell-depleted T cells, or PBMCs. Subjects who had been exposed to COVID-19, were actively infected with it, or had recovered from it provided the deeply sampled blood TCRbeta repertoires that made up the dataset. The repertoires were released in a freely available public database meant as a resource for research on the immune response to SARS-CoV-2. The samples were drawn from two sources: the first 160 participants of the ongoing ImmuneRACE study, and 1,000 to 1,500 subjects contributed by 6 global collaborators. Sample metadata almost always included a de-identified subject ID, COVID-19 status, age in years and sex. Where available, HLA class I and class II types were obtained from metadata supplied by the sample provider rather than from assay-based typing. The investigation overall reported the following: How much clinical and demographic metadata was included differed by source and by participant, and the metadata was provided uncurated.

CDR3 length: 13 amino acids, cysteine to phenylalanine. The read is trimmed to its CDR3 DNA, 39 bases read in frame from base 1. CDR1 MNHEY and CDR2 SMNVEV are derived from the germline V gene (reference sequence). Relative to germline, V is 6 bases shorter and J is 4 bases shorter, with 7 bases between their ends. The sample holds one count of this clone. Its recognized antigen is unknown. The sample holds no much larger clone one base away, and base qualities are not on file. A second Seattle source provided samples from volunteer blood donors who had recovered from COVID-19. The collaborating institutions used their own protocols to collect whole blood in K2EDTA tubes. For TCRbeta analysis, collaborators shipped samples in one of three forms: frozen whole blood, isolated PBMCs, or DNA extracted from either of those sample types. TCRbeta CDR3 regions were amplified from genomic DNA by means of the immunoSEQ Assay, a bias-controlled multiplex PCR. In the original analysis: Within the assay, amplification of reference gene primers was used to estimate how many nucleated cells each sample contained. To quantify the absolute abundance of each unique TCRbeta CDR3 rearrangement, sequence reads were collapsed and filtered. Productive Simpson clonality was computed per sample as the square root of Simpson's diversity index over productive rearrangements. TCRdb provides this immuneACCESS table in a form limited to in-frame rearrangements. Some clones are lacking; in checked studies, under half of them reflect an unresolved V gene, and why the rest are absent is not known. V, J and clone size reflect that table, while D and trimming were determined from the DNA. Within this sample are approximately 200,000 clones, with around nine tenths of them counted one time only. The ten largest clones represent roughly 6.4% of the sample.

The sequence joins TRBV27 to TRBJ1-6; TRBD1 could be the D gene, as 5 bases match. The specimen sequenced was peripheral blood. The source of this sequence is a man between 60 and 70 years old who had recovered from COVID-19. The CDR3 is CASRQGYNSPLHF. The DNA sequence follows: TGTGCCAGCAGGCAGGGTTATAATTCACCCCTCCACTTT.